These T cell receptor beta chains were read from a single sample in a study of T-cell reconstitution after alpha-beta-depleted transplantation in children. TCRdb fed the PCR reads into MiXCR, producing one record per CDR3 protein. This table has about 78,000 distinct CDR3 sequences, roughly 15% appearing once. The sample in question was PBMCs, mostly from graft donor cells, obtained 180 days after TCRalphabeta/CD19-depleted stem cell transplant. All receptors come from a male patient between 2 and 10 years old who had a stem cell transplant for acute lymphoblastic leukemia, so the T cells may come from the graft donor. Both conserved end residues are part of each CDR3. A D gene is named only where the DNA matches it firmly. Clone size appears in some rows only: once, few, many, or a class for an expanded clone.

v_call	clone_size	cdr3_length	d_call	j_call	cdr3_aa	cdr3_nt
TRBV20-1	many	11	.	TRBJ2-7	CSALLAYEQYF	TGCAGTGCTTTACTAGCTTACGAGCAGTACTTC
TRBV28	.	18	.	TRBJ1-1	CASSYPEGPPPSNTEAFF	TGTGCCAGCAGTTACCCCGAGGGCCCCCCTCCTTCGAACACTGAGGCTTTCTTT
TRBV5-6	few	15	.	TRBJ2-1	CASNYHVMTYNEQFF	TGTGCCAGCAACTATCACGTCATGACCTACAATGAGCAGTTCTTC
TRBV15	.	14	.	TRBJ1-2	CATSWGPSWNGYTF	TGTGCCACCAGCTGGGGCCCTTCGTGGAATGGCTACACCTTC
TRBV5-1	few	13	TRBD2	TRBJ2-1	CASRTGGLGEQFF	TGCGCCAGCCGTACGGGGGGGCTGGGTGAGCAGTTCTTC
TRBV6-2/TRBV6-3	few	14	.	TRBJ2-1	CASTQRPTYNEQFF	TGTGCCAGCACCCAGCGGCCGACCTACAATGAGCAGTTCTTC
TRBV24-1	few	13	.	TRBJ2-5	CATSVRDRETQYF	TGTGCCACCAGTGTCAGGGATAGGGAGACCCAGTACTTC
TRBV20-1	many	13	TRBD1	TRBJ2-5	CSARPTGGETQYF	TGCAGTGCTAGACCGACAGGGGGGGAGACCCAGTACTTC
TRBV7-2	.	16	.	TRBJ2-5	CASSIGPQWLQETQYF	TGTGCCAGCAGCATAGGCCCACAATGGCTCCAAGAGACCCAGTACTTC
TRBV20-1	many	15	TRBD2	TRBJ2-1	CSATQLAGYYNEQFF	TGCAGTGCTACCCAACTAGCGGGGTATTACAATGAGCAGTTCTTC
TRBV24-1	few	13	TRBD1	TRBJ2-7	CATSDPTGWEQYF	TGTGCCACCAGTGATCCGACAGGGTGGGAGCAGTACTTC
TRBV20-1	.	13	.	TRBJ2-5	CSAKAGGRETQYF	TGCAGTGCTAAGGCTGGAGGGCGCGAGACCCAGTACTTC
TRBV6-5	few	14	.	TRBJ1-2	CASSYRRRLYGYTF	TGTGCCAGCAGTTACCGGAGACGCCTCTATGGCTACACCTTC
TRBV20-1	few	14	.	TRBJ1-3	CSARDVSPGNTIYF	TGCAGTGCTAGAGATGTCAGTCCTGGAAACACCATATATTTT
TRBV27	few	16	.	TRBJ2-2	CASSIRFRGPTGELFF	TGTGCCAGCAGTATAAGGTTCAGGGGACCCACCGGGGAGCTGTTTTTT
TRBV5-1	few	13	TRBD1	TRBJ2-5	CASRGQGGETQYF	TGCGCCAGCAGGGGACAGGGAGGAGAGACCCAGTACTTC
TRBV10-3	many	13	.	TRBJ2-1	CAISDPLDPEQFF	TGTGCCATCAGTGACCCGTTAGATCCTGAGCAGTTCTTC
TRBV12-3/TRBV12-4	.	19	TRBD1	TRBJ1-6	CASRRTQGALGVHNSPLHF	TGTGCCAGCAGGCGCACACAGGGGGCCCTTGGCGTTCATAATTCACCCCTCCACTTT
TRBV9	few	15	TRBD2	TRBJ2-3	CASSEGLASTDTQYF	TGTGCCAGCAGCGAGGGACTAGCTAGCACAGATACGCAGTATTTT
TRBV11-1	.	18	TRBD1	TRBJ2-4	CASSLEDRGERAKNIQYF	TGTGCCAGCAGCTTAGAAGACAGGGGGGAGAGAGCCAAAAACATTCAGTACTTC
TRBV6-5	.	14	.	TRBJ1-1	CASSYSRVNTEAFF	TGTGCCAGCAGTTACTCTAGGGTGAACACTGAAGCTTTCTTT
TRBV4-3	.	15	TRBD1	TRBJ1-5	CASSQDRGRDQPQHF	TGCGCCAGCAGCCAGGACAGGGGGCGAGATCAGCCCCAGCATTTT
TRBV7-8	.	17	.	TRBJ1-6	CASSPLRQSSYNSPLHF	TGTGCCAGCAGCCCCCTGAGACAGAGCTCCTATAATTCACCCCTCCACTTT
TRBV7-8	.	15	TRBD2	TRBJ2-1	CASSSRGGAYNEQFF	TGTGCCAGCAGCTCTCGGGGGGGCGCCTACAATGAGCAGTTCTTC
TRBV5-1	few	16	.	TRBJ1-3	CASSLALQVSGNTIYF	TGCGCCAGCAGCTTGGCCCTACAGGTCTCTGGAAACACCATATATTTT
TRBV29-1	.	13	TRBD1	TRBJ1-1	CSSRTGTYSEAFF	TGCAGCTCCCGGACAGGGACGTATTCTGAAGCTTTCTTT
TRBV6-6	many	13	TRBD1	TRBJ2-7	CASSRDRVYEQYF	TGTGCCAGCAGTCGGGACAGGGTGTACGAGCAGTACTTC
TRBV13	.	14	.	TRBJ2-7	CASSTRQDSYEQYF	TGTGCCAGCAGCACCCGACAGGACTCCTACGAGCAGTACTTC
TRBV10-3	.	12	.	TRBJ2-7	CATVTGFYEQYF	TGTGCCACCGTAACGGGGTTCTACGAGCAGTACTTC
TRBV28	.	15	.	TRBJ2-4	CASSPGTLIGDIQYF	TGTGCCAGCAGCCCCGGGACCCTAATTGGGGACATTCAGTACTTC